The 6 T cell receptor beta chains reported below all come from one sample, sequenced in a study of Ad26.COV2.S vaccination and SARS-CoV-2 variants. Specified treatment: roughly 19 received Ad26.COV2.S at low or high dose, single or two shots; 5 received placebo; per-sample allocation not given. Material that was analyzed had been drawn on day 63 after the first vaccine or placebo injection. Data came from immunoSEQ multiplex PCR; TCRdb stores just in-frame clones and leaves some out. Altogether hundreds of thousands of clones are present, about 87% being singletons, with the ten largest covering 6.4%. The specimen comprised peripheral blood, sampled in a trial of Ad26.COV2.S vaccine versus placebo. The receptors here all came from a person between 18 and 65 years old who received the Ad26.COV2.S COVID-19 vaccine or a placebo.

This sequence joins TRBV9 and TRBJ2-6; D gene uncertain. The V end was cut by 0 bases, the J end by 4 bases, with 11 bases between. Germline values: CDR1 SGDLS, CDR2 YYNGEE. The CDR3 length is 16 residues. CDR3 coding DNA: TGTGCCAGCAGCGTAGCTATAGGGTCCGGGGCCAACGTCCTGACTTTC. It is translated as CASSVAIGSGANVLTF.

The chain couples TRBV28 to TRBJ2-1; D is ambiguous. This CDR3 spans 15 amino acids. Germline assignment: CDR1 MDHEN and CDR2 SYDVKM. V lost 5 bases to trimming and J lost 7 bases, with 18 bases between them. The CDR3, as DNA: TGTGCCAGCAGTCCGCTAGTATCCATGGGGAATGAGCAGTTCTTC. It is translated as CASSPLVSMGNEQFF.

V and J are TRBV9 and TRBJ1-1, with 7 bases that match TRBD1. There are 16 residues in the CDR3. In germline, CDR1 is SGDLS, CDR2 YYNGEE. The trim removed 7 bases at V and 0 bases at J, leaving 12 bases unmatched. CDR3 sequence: CASGTGADIMNTEAFF. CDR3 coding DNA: TGTGCCAGCGGTACAGGGGCTGATATCATGAACACTGAAGCTTTCTTT.

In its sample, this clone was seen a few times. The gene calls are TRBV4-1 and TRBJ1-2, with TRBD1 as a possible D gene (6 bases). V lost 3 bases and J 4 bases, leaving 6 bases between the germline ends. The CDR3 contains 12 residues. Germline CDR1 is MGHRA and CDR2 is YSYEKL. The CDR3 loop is CASSQDSYGYTF. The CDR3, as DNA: TGCGCCAGCAGCCAGGACAGCTATGGCTACACCTTC.

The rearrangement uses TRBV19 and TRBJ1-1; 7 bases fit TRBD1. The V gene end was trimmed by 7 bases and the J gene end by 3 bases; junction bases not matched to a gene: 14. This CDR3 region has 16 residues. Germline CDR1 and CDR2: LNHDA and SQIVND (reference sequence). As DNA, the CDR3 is TGTGCCAGTACGCAACAGGGGATGGGGACTCACACTGAAGCTTTCTTT. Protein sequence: CASTQQGMGTHTEAFF.

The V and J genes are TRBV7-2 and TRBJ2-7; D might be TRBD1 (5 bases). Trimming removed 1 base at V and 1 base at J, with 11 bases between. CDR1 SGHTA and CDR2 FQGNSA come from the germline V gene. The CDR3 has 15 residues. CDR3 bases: TGTGCCAGCAGCTTAGGGGGCCAGGGATCCTACGAGCAGTACTTC. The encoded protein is CASSLGGQGSYEQYF.